The clone carrying this T cell receptor (beta chain) occurred once. Its antigen is as yet unknown. The data belong to a study of shared clonotypes between healthy human individuals. Overall study results and limits: Generation probabilities were higher for clonotypes shared across all four sorted-subset donors than for unshared ones. Specimens sampled were limited to blood, with tissue repertoires likely differing. Memory subsets generally showed smaller estimated richness than naive subsets did.

This CDR3 comprises 17 residues. V was pared by 2 bases and J by 0 bases, with 4 bases of the junction left unmatched. Germline CDR1 and CDR2: MNHEY and SMNVEV (reference sequence). Authors' data handling: ImmunoSEQ gave junction-only sequences without quality scores, so filtering differed. Libraries were prepared by immunoSEQ multiplex PCR; TCRdb keeps only in-frame clonotypes and omits some of them. Clonal size and the V and J genes are those of that table, whereas D and trimming came from the DNA. The sample contains approximately 1,000,000 clones, approximately 77% of which appear only once. The receptor's source is a man between 18 and 35 years old in good health. Some clones in this sample may be carry-over from other donors' samples. The V call is TRBV27, the J call TRBJ1-4, with 9 bases identical to TRBD1. The sequenced material came from memory CD4+ T cells from PBMCs. Specified subset: CD45RA-negative fraction. CDR3 residues: CASSLRDRASTNEKLFF. CDR3 sequence (DNA): TGTGCCAGCAGTTTAAGGGACAGGGCTTCAACTAATGAAAAACTGTTTTTT.